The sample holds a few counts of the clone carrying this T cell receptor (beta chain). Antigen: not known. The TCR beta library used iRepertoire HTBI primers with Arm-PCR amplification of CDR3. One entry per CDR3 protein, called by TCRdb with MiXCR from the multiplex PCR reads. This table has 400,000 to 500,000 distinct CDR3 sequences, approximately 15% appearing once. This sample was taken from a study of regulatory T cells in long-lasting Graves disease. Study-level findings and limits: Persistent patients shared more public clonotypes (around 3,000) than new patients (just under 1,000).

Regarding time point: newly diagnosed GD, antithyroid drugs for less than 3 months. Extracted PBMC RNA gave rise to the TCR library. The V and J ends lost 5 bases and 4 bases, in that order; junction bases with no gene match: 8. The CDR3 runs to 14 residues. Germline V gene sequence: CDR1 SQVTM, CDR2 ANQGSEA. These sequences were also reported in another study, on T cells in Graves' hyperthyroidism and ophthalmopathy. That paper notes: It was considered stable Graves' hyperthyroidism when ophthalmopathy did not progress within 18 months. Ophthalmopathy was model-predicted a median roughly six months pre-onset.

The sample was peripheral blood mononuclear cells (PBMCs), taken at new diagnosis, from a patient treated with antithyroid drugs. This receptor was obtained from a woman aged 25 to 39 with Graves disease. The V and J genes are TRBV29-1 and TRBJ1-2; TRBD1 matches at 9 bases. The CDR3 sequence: CSVLETGGVYGYTF. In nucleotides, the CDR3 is TGCAGCGTTCTCGAGACAGGGGGGGTCTATGGCTACACCTTC.